Below, 27 T cell receptor beta chains from the same sample are listed, as sequenced in a study of T cells in women clearing cervical HPV infection. Produced via immunoSEQ multiplex PCR; TCRdb's table is partial and in-frame only. The sample has over 10,000 clones. What was sequenced was blood buffy coat. The receptor set was obtained from a woman aged 18 to 75 with a cervical HPV16 infection that either progressed to CIN3+ or cleared (not recorded which).

To note about this clone: One junction end disagrees with the germline gene, perhaps due to a read error. The missing CDR3 end, 3 residues past where the read stops, is filled in from the germline J gene. The sample contains more than one DNA sequence encoding this CDR3. The chain has TRBV19 and TRBJ1-3; D is unclear. The CDR3 covers 13 residues. Looked up from germline, CDR1 is LNHDA and CDR2 is SQIVND (reference sequence). The CDR3 loop reads CASKTEMENTIYF. CDR3 bases read: TGTGCCAGTAAAACAGAAATGGAAAACACG. Filled out from reference TRBV19 and TRBJ1-3, the complete variable domain reads DGGITQSPKYLFRKEGQNVTLSCEQNLNHDAMYWYRQDPGQGLRLIYYSQIVNDFQKGDIAEGYSVSREKKESFPLTVTSAQKNPTAFYLCASKTEMENTIYFGEGSWLTVV.

This clone ranks as medium-sized in terms of frequency. The missing CDR3 end, 3 residues past where the read stops, is filled in from the germline J gene. V and J are TRBV20-1 and TRBJ2-3, with 8 bases aligning to TRBD2. Germline V lookup: CDR1 DFQATT, CDR2 SNEGSKA (reference sequence). J was trimmed by 4 bases and V by 0 bases; bases with no gene match: 9. This CDR3 is 16 amino acids long. The CDR3 sequence is CSARDHREGIADTQYF. The DNA read from the CDR3 is TGCAGTGCTAGAGATCATCGGGAGGGGATCGCAGATACG.

For this clone: With the read ending 3 residues before the CDR3 end, the germline J gene is used to fill in that end. This chain connects TRBV12-3 or TRBV12-4 to TRBJ2-3; the D gene is possibly TRBD1 (6 bases). This CDR3 has 14 residues. The chain's CDR3 is CASSFGQGKETQYF. The sequenced CDR3 bases are TGTGCCAGCAGTTTTGGGCAGGGGAAAGAGACG.

Points on this clone: Read data end 3 residues before the CDR3 end; the end is taken from the germline J gene. The chain joins TRBV2 to TRBJ2-2; no definite D call. Germline CDR1 and CDR2: SNHLY and FYNNEI. This CDR3 region has 15 residues. The sequenced CDR3 bases are TGTGCCAGCAGTGCGCGACAACCAAATAATTCACCG. Translation: CASSARQPNNSP. The whole CDR3 sequence is CASSARQPNNSPLFF.

The CDR3 DNA, read in part, is TGTGCCAGCAGCCAGCTCGGACTAGCGAAGAGTTCCTACGAG. Encoded protein: CASSQLGLAKSSYE. The complete CDR3 sequence is CASSQLGLAKSSYEQYF. The chain has TRBV6-2 or TRBV6-3 and TRBJ2-7; 9 bases agree with TRBD2. The read halts 3 residues ahead of the CDR3 end, with the missing end drawn from the germline J gene. The trim removed 6 bases at V and 1 base at J, leaving 13 bases unmatched. The CDR3 is 17 residues long. Germline V gene lookup returns CDR1 MNHEY and CDR2 SVGEGT.

Note on this clone: The DNA ends 3 residues before the CDR3 does, and the rest of the CDR3 is filled in from the germline J gene. V and J are TRBV5-4 and TRBJ1-6, with 7 bases that match TRBD1. CDR1 and CDR2 from the germline V gene are SGHNT and YYREEE (reference sequence). This CDR3 is 15 amino acids long. The V gene end was trimmed by 4 bases and the J gene end by 10 bases; junction bases not matched to a gene: 11. This CDR3 is CASSPTGDDRSPLHF. The part of the CDR3 DNA that was read is TGTGCCAGCAGCCCCACAGGGGACGATAGGTCACCC.

Comment on this clone: The read comes to an end 3 residues before the CDR3 does, leaving the germline J gene to fill in the end. This chain links TRBV18 with TRBJ2-3; TRBD1 matches at 11 bases. Germline-derived CDR1 and CDR2 are KGHSH and LQKENI. The CDR3 runs to 15 residues. The CDR3 here is CASSTTGTGGAPQYF. The CDR3 bases that were read are TGTGCCAGCTCAACTACCGGGACAGGGGGAGCACCG. The variable domain in full, completed from reference TRBV18 and TRBJ2-3, reads NAGVMQNPRHLVRRRGQEARLRCSPMKGHSHVYWYRQLPEEGLKFMVYLQKENIIDESGMPKERFSAEFPKEGPSILRIQQVVRGDSAAYFCASSTTGTGGAPQYFGPGTRLTVL.

Points on this clone: Read sequence stops 3 residues before the CDR3 end, and the germline J gene provides the missing end. V gene TRBV5-1 combines with J gene TRBJ1-2; 8 bases are shared with TRBD1. The CDR3 is made up of 16 amino acids. Germline values: CDR1 SGHRS, CDR2 YFSETQ. CDR3 DNA (partial): TGCGCCAGCAGAGGGTCGACAGGGGCCTATATTGACGGC. This codes for CASRGSTGAYIDG. The CDR3, in full, reads CASRGSTGAYIDGYTF.

A word on this clone: Read data end 3 residues before the CDR3 end; the end is taken from the germline J gene. This chain links TRBV10-3 with TRBJ1-2; no clear D gene. Germline V gene data show CDR1 as ENHRY and CDR2 as SYGVKD. The CDR3 is 12 residues long. Between the trimmed V and J ends, which lost 4 bases and 6 bases, there was a span of 9 bases. The sequenced part of the CDR3 DNA is TGTGCCATCAGTGTTTCGGGTAATGGC. Protein product: CAISVSGNG. In full, the CDR3 is CAISVSGNGYTF.

Incomplete CDR3 DNA: TGCGCCAGCAGCTTTACAGGGGGCTACGAG. Its protein product is CASSFTGGYE. The entire CDR3 reads CASSFTGGYEQYF. The chain carries TRBV5-1 and TRBJ2-7; 8 positions agree with TRBD1. The sequence runs out 3 residues before the end of the CDR3; the remainder is reconstructed from the germline J gene. The germline gives CDR1 SGHRS, CDR2 YFSETQ. V shed 2 bases, J shed 3 bases, and the junction held 1 base outside the gene matches. This CDR3 has 13 residues.

As regards this clone: The read halts 3 residues ahead of the CDR3 end, with the missing end drawn from the germline J gene. V gene TRBV14 combines with J gene TRBJ1-2, with D uncertain. CDR3 size: 13 residues. Per the germline V gene, CDR1 is SGHDN and CDR2 is FVKESK. Trimming took 1 base from V and 3 from J, leaving 6 bases between them. This CDR3 reads CASSQGRDYGYTF. CDR3 DNA (partial): TGTGCCAGCAGCCAAGGCCGGGACTATGGC.

As to this clone: The read halts 3 residues ahead of the CDR3 end, with the missing end drawn from the germline J gene. The chain couples TRBV18 to TRBJ1-3; 7 bases align to TRBD1. The CDR3 covers 16 residues. The V gene end was trimmed by 0 bases and the J gene end by 1 base; junction bases not matched to a gene: 3. Germline loops: CDR1 KGHSH, CDR2 LQKENI. The CDR3 sequence: CASSPPVRGSGNTIYF. Incomplete CDR3 DNA: TGTGCCAGCTCACCACCGGTCAGGGGGTCTGGAAACACC.

Notes on this clone: The junction differs from germline at one of its ends, possibly a read error. Read data end 3 residues before the CDR3 end; the end is taken from the germline J gene. The chain has TRBV4-2 and TRBJ2-7; 9 bases are a match to TRBD1. This CDR3 has 15 amino acids. CDR1 and CDR2 from the germline V gene are LGHNA and YNFKEQ. CDR3 DNA (partial): TGCGCCAGCAGCCAATCCGGGACAGGGACCTACGAG. This gives the protein CASSQSGTGTYE. The CDR3 in full is CASSQSGTGTYEQYF.

In regard to this clone: The read falls 3 residues short of the CDR3 end, and the missing part is taken from the germline J gene. The chain carries TRBV30 and TRBJ2-2, with D tentatively TRBD1 (5 bases). The CDR3 runs 15 residues. CDR1 and CDR2 from the germline V gene are GTSNPN and SVGIG (reference sequence). The CDR3 loop is CAWSVFDSLNEKLFF. The sequenced CDR3 bases are TGTGCCTGGAGTGTGTTCGACAGTCTTAATGAAAAG.

To note about this clone: The read finishes 3 residues shy of the CDR3 end, and the germline J gene is used to complete it. The chain recombines TRBV5-5 with TRBJ2-1, with D maybe TRBD1 (5 bases). V lost 4 bases, J lost 0 bases, and 11 bases lay in between. CDR3 length equals 15 residues. Germline assignment: CDR1 SGHKS and CDR2 YYEKEE (reference sequence). CDR3 DNA, as far as it was read: TGTGCCAGCAGCCCCAGGGTAAGCTCCTACAATGAG. This gives the protein CASSPRVSSYNE. The CDR3 as a whole reads CASSPRVSSYNEQFF.

In regard to this clone: The read ends 3 residues before the CDR3 terminus; that terminus is restored from the germline J gene. The V and J genes are TRBV19 and TRBJ1-1, with 8 bases aligning to TRBD1. CDR3 length equals 15 residues. The ends lost 5 bases at V and 4 bases at J; junction bases unmatched: 9. Germline CDR1 is LNHDA and CDR2 is SQIVND (reference sequence). CDR3 residues: CASSVGDRLATEAFF. CDR3 DNA (partial): TGTGCCAGTAGTGTGGGGGACAGGTTGGCCACTGAA.

In the case of this clone: The sequenced fragment ends 3 residues before the CDR3 boundary, so the rest is inferred from the germline J gene. This chain joins TRBV20-1 and TRBJ2-5; 11 nucleotides match TRBD2. The CDR3 extends over 15 amino acids. Germline CDR1 reads DFQATT; CDR2 reads SNEGSKA (reference sequence). Trimming at V came to 4 bases and at J to 3 bases, leaving 7 bases not matched to a gene. The chain's CDR3 is CSATGLAGFEETQYF. The CDR3 DNA, read in part, is TGCAGTGCTACCGGACTAGCGGGTTTCGAAGAGACC.

As for this clone: Read data end 3 residues before the CDR3 end; the end is taken from the germline J gene. The gene calls are TRBV11-3 and TRBJ2-3; D unclear. V was pared by 1 base and J by 2 bases, with 10 bases between. The germline CDR1 and CDR2 sequences are SGHNT and YENEEA. The CDR3 has 15 amino acids. The covered CDR3 bases are TGTGCCAGCAGCTTAGGGGTCGACACCACAGATACG. Its translation is CASSLGVDTTDT. The full CDR3 protein reads CASSLGVDTTDTQYF.

On this clone: The CDR3 end is not reached by the read, which stops 3 residues before it; the germline J gene fills it in. The chain employs TRBV18 and TRBJ1-1; D is uncertain. V lost 1 base, J lost 1 base, and 4 bases lay in between. The CDR3 loop spans 13 amino acids. Germline loops: CDR1 KGHSH, CDR2 LQKENI. The CDR3 reads CASSPQGNTEAFF. CDR3 DNA, as far as it was read: TGTGCCAGCTCACCACAGGGGAACACTGAA. Complete variable domain (other parts from reference TRBV18 and TRBJ1-1): NAGVMQNPRHLVRRRGQEARLRCSPMKGHSHVYWYRQLPEEGLKFMVYLQKENIIDESGMPKERFSAEFPKEGPSILRIQQVVRGDSAAYFCASSPQGNTEAFFGQGTRLTVV.

As for this clone: The CDR3 end lies 3 residues beyond the end of the read and is filled in from the germline J gene. This chain links TRBV18 with TRBJ2-3; 8 bases line up with TRBD1. Germline assignment: CDR1 KGHSH and CDR2 LQKENI. The CDR3 is 16 residues long. The CDR3 protein is CASSPETGVSGETQYF. The CDR3 DNA, read in part, is TGTGCCAGCTCACCGGAGACAGGGGTTAGTGGAGAGACG.

To note about this clone: Coverage ceases 3 residues before the CDR3 finishes, and the germline J gene fills in the end. The rearrangement links TRBV7-7 to TRBJ2-3; 9 bases match TRBD2. The CDR3 loop spans 14 amino acids. Per the germline V gene, CDR1 is SSHAT and CDR2 is FNYEAQ (reference sequence). The CDR3 loop is CASSLGLAEETQYF. Partial CDR3 DNA: TGTGCCAGCAGCTTAGGACTAGCGGAGGAGACG.

Note on this clone: The sequence runs out 3 residues before the end of the CDR3; the remainder is reconstructed from the germline J gene. The same CDR3 is also encoded by other DNA sequences in this sample. The rearrangement uses TRBV5-5 and TRBJ2-7; D perhaps matches TRBD1 (6 bases). CDR3 length: 12 residues. The V and J ends lost 3 bases and 6 bases respectively, with 10 bases between them. Per the germline V gene, CDR1 is SGHKS and CDR2 is YYEKEE (reference sequence). CDR3 DNA, as far as it was read: TGTGCCAGCAGCTCACAGGGAACCGAG. It is translated as CASSSQGTE. Given in full, the CDR3 is CASSSQGTEQYF.

Notes on this clone: The read ends 3 residues before the CDR3 terminus; that terminus is restored from the germline J gene. This chain uses TRBV7-2 with TRBJ1-2, with D maybe TRBD1 (5 bases). This CDR3 has 15 residues. Trimming cost V 0 bases and J 4 bases, with 12 bases left between them. Germline loops: CDR1 SGHTA, CDR2 FQGNSA. CDR3 sequence: CASSLALGASYGYTF. The covered CDR3 bases are TGTGCCAGCAGCTTAGCGTTAGGGGCTAGCTATGGC.

About this clone: The read stops 3 residues short of the end of the CDR3; the missing end is completed from the germline J gene. V and J are TRBV19 and TRBJ2-1; the match to TRBD1 covers 12 bases. The CDR3 sequence is 15 residues long. Germline V gives CDR1 LNHDA, CDR2 SQIVND (reference sequence). J was trimmed by 7 bases and V by 7 bases; bases with no gene match: 8. Incomplete CDR3 DNA: TGTGCCAGTATTTCCCGGGACAGGGGGCAAAATGAG. Its protein is CASISRDRGQNE. The CDR3, in full, reads CASISRDRGQNEQFF.

This clone shows up as medium-sized by frequency. The covered CDR3 bases are TGTGCCAGCTCACCAGAAGACATTCAGCCC. Translation: CASSPEDIQP. The CDR3 in its entirety is CASSPEDIQPQHF. The chain is built from TRBV18 and TRBJ1-5, with D unresolved. The CDR3 extends 3 residues past the end of the read, so its final part is completed from the germline J gene. This CDR3 comprises 13 residues. CDR1 is KGHSH, CDR2 LQKENI, per germline. V lost 2 bases and J lost 6, with 8 bases in between.

A remark on this clone: The read finishes 3 residues shy of the CDR3 end, and the germline J gene is used to complete it. The chain uses TRBV20-1 and TRBJ2-3; TRBD1 is a possible D gene (5 bases). Germline V CDR1 and CDR2: DFQATT, SNEGSKA (reference sequence). The CDR3 spans 14 residues. V gave up 0 bases and J gave up 3 bases, with 10 bases separating them. CDR3: CSARDPQGTDTQYF. The covered CDR3 bases are TGCAGTGCTAGAGATCCCCAGGGAACAGATACG.

Considering frequency, this clone is medium-sized. The read falls 3 residues short of the CDR3 end, and the missing part is taken from the germline J gene. This sequence joins TRBV10-1 and TRBJ2-7; 10 bases agree with TRBD1. Germline CDR1 and CDR2: WNHNN and SYGVQD (reference sequence). V shed 9 bases, J shed 0 bases, and the junction held 11 bases outside the gene matches. CDR3 length equals 16 residues. The CDR3 here is CASRDRGFQSSYEQYF. Partial CDR3 DNA: TGCGCCAGTCGGGACAGGGGATTCCAGAGCTCCTACGAG.